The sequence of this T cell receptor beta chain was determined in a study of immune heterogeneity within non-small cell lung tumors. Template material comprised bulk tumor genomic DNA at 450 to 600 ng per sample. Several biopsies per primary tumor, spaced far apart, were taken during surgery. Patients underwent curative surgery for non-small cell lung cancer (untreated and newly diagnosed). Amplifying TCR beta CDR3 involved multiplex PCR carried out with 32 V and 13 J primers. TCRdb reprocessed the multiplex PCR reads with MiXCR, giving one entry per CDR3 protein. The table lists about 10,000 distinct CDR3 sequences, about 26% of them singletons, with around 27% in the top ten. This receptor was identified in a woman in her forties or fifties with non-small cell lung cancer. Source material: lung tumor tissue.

The CDR3 nucleotides are TGCAGTGCTAGAGACCAGACTAGTTTCACAGATACGCAGTATTTT. It specifies CSARDQTSFTDTQYF. The J gene is TRBJ2-3, the V gene TRBV20-1, with D perhaps matching TRBD2 (6 bases). The CDR3 loop spans 15 amino acids. The germline CDR1 and CDR2 sequences are DFQATT and SNEGSKA (reference sequence). Trimming pared 0 bases from V and 2 bases from J, leaving 12 bases between.